One sample yielded the 28 T cell receptor beta chains listed below, sequenced in a study of T cell repertoires in cytomegalovirus infection. MiXCR, applied by TCRdb to the reads, yields one record per CDR3 protein. The data contain about 890,000 distinct CDR3 sequences, around 30% of them seen just once; the ten biggest clones take up 11% to 15%. These receptors are not linked to any known antigen. Here the sequenced sample was cultured CD8+ T cells from PBMCs, taken from culture after CMV antigen stimulation. These receptor sequences come from a human donor in good health (CMV status not recorded). Some clones in this sample may be carry-over from other donors' samples.

The chain is built from TRBV29-1 and TRBJ2-7, with TRBD2 matching 7 bases. The CDR3 length is 14 residues. Germline CDR1 reads SQVTM; CDR2 reads ANQGSEA. Germline trimming cut 3 bases from V and 0 bases from J; bases unmatched to any gene: 5. In DNA form, the CDR3 reads TGCAGCGTTGAGATGCGGGGGAGCTCCTACGAGCAGTACTTC. Its protein product is CSVEMRGSSYEQYF.

The chain employs TRBV27 and TRBJ1-1, with TRBD1 as a possible D gene (5 bases). Germline CDR1 MNHEY, CDR2 SMNVEV (reference sequence). The CDR3 runs to 21 residues. V was clipped by 4 bases and J by 0 bases, with 30 bases between them. The CDR3 sequence: CASSSRSGLGRIYLMNTEAFF. The CDR3 nucleotides are TGTGCCAGCAGTTCTAGGTCGGGACTCGGGCGAATTTACTTAATGAACACTGAAGCTTTCTTT.

This clonotype was detected a few times. The chain uses TRBV19 and TRBJ2-2; no clear D gene. Germline values: CDR1 LNHDA, CDR2 SQIVND (reference sequence). The germline V and J ends were trimmed by 2 bases and 4 bases, with 5 bases remaining between them. The CDR3 sequence is 13 residues long. The CDR3 DNA reads TGTGCCAGTAGTATACAGACCACCGGGGAGCTGTTTTTT. This sequence encodes CASSIQTTGELFF.

This chain connects TRBV4-1 to TRBJ1-2; D unresolved. The CDR3 covers 17 residues. Trimming removed 3 bases at V and 5 bases at J, with 22 bases between. Germline assignment: CDR1 MGHRA and CDR2 YSYEKL. CDR3: CASSQARSTVPRYGYTF. The CDR3 DNA follows: TGCGCCAGCAGCCAGGCCCGATCGACGGTTCCCCGATATGGCTACACCTTC.

This clonotype was counted between two and nine times. CDR3 sequence: CASSEGGGKTQYF. CDR3 DNA sequence: TGTGCCAGCAGTGAAGGGGGCGGAAAGACCCAGTACTTC. The gene calls are TRBV25-1 and TRBJ2-5, with a possible D match to TRBD1 (6 bases). CDR3 length equals 13 residues. Trimming stripped 2 bases from V and 6 bases from J, with 10 bases between. Per the germline V gene, CDR1 is MGHDK and CDR2 is SYGVNS.

This clonotype came up a few times. The V gene is TRBV20-1, the J gene TRBJ1-2; D possibly corresponds to TRBD1 (6 bases). This CDR3 is built from 16 residues. CDR1 and CDR2 (germline): DFQATT, SNEGSKA (reference sequence). Trimming shortened V by 2 bases and J by 4 bases, and 20 bases separated the two germline ends. The CDR3 protein is CSARSPVPEGGYGYTF. CDR3 nucleotide sequence: TGCAGTGCTAGATCCCCGGTTCCCGAGGGGGGCTATGGCTACACCTTC.

The chain carries TRBV6-1 and TRBJ2-7, with D possibly TRBD2 on 6 matching bases. The CDR3 is 13 residues long. Germline assignment: CDR1 MNHNS and CDR2 SASEGT. V gave up 2 bases and J gave up 4 bases, with 9 bases separating them. CDR3 bases: TGTGCCAGCAGTGAAACAGGACTATACGAGCAGTACTTC. It translates to CASSETGLYEQYF.

This clonotype appeared a few times. This chain connects TRBV6-5 to TRBJ2-6; 7 nucleotides line up with TRBD1. V lost 4 bases to trimming and J lost 2 bases; unmatched junction nucleotides: 2. The CDR3 extends over 15 amino acids. CDR1 and CDR2 (germline): MNHEY, SVGAGI. Here the CDR3 DNA reads TGTGCCAGCAGTTCCGACAGGGCTGGGGCCAACGTCCTGACTTTC. Amino acids: CASSSDRAGANVLTF.

The rearrangement uses TRBV7-9 and TRBJ2-5; TRBD2 matches at 7 bases. J was trimmed by 5 bases and V by 3 bases; bases with no gene match: 9. The CDR3 contains 15 residues. Germline V CDR1 and CDR2: SEHNR, FQNEAQ (reference sequence). In DNA, the CDR3 is TGTGCCAGCAGCTTTCTCGGGGGGAATGGGGAGACCCAGTACTTC. Its translation is CASSFLGGNGETQYF.

This clonotype was seen only a few times. This chain connects TRBV7-9 to TRBJ2-4; the D gene is possibly TRBD2 (5 bases). V gave up 4 bases and J gave up 1 base, with 14 bases separating them. Germline CDR1 reads SEHNR; CDR2 reads FQNEAQ (reference sequence). This CDR3 spans 16 amino acids. In DNA form, the CDR3 reads TGTGCCAGCAGCTCCGGTAGAGGGTGGGCCAAAAACATTCAGTACTTC. Amino acid sequence: CASSSGRGWAKNIQYF.

This clonotype was detected only a few times. J is TRBJ1-1 and V is TRBV7-9; D may be TRBD1 (5 bases). V was cut by 11 bases and J by 1 base, with 11 bases left in between. The CDR3 has 12 residues. Germline V gene lookup returns CDR1 SEHNR and CDR2 FQNEAQ (reference sequence). The CDR3 spells CAGSRENTEAFF. The DNA for the CDR3 is TGTGCCGGTTCCAGGGAGAACACTGAAGCTTTCTTT. The full variable domain, with the rest looked up from reference TRBV7-9 and TRBJ1-1, is DTGVSQNPRHKITKRGQNVTFRCDPISEHNRLYWYRQTLGQGPEFLTYFQNEAQLEKSRLLSDRFSAERPKGSFSTLEIQRTEQGDSAMYLCAGSRENTEAFFGQGTRLTVV.

V usage is TRBV6-5 and J usage is TRBJ1-2; no clear D gene. The CDR3 runs to 14 residues. CDR1 is MNHEY, CDR2 SVGAGI, per germline. V lost 2 bases, J lost 6 bases, and 13 bases lay in between. This CDR3 reads CASSYEEGSDGYTF. CDR3 nucleotide sequence: TGTGCCAGCAGTTACGAGGAGGGATCTGATGGCTACACCTTC.

This clonotype turned up a few times. V is TRBV7-6 and J is TRBJ2-3, with 12 bases fitting TRBD2. This CDR3 spans 18 amino acids. J gave up 4 bases and V 6 bases, and 14 bases lay outside the gene matches. CDR1 and CDR2 from the germline V gene are SGHVS and FNYEAQ. CDR3 sequence: CASRSTSGGQRSADTQYF. The CDR3 nucleotides are TGTGCCAGCAGGTCGACTAGCGGGGGCCAAAGATCCGCAGATACGCAGTATTTT.

This chain uses TRBV15 with TRBJ2-1, with D perhaps matching TRBD2 (5 bases). In germline, CDR1 is LNHNV, CDR2 YYDKDF (reference sequence). CDR3 size: 14 residues. The V and J ends lost 3 bases and 2 bases respectively, with 8 bases between them. CDR3 DNA sequence: TGTGCCACCAGCAGCTACGGGACCTACAATGAGCAGTTCTTC. Translation gives CATSSYGTYNEQFF.

The rearrangement uses TRBV27 and TRBJ2-7; TRBD1 matches at 7 bases. The trim removed 5 bases at V and 3 bases at J, leaving 7 bases unmatched. This CDR3 spans 14 amino acids. Per the germline V gene, CDR1 is MNHEY and CDR2 is SMNVEV (reference sequence). CDR3 DNA sequence: TGTGCCAGCAGTGACACCGGGACAGTCTACGAGCAGTACTTC. Translating gives CASSDTGTVYEQYF.

In its sample, this clonotype was seen many times. The rearrangement uses TRBV20-1 and TRBJ1-1, with TRBD1 matching over 8 bases. Germline trimming cut 5 bases from V and 1 base from J; bases unmatched to any gene: 6. The CDR3 covers 14 residues. In germline, CDR1 is DFQATT, CDR2 SNEGSKA (reference sequence). In nucleotides, the CDR3 is TGCAGTGCTTTCAGCGGGACAGGGAACACTGAAGCTTTCTTT. Protein sequence: CSAFSGTGNTEAFF.

J is TRBJ1-1 and V is TRBV19, with 7 bases fitting TRBD1. In germline, CDR1 is LNHDA, CDR2 SQIVND (reference sequence). CDR3 length: 14 residues. V was pared by 7 bases and J by 1 base, with 6 bases of the junction left unmatched. The CDR3: CASTPGQKNTEAFF. The CDR3 nucleotides read TGTGCCAGTACCCCGGGACAGAAGAACACTGAAGCTTTCTTT.

J is TRBJ2-1 and V is TRBV6-6; a weak D match, TRBD2 (7 bases). Trimming took 2 bases from V and 7 from J, leaving 21 bases between them. The CDR3 consists of 17 residues. The V gene's germline CDR1 is MNHNY and CDR2 SVGAGI (reference sequence). DNA of the CDR3: TGTGCCAGCAGTTACGCGGCGGGGGCGAACTCGGCAAATGAGCAGTTCTTC. Its translation: CASSYAAGANSANEQFF.

The chain couples TRBV29-1 to TRBJ2-7, with D possibly being TRBD2 (7 bases). The germline V gene encodes CDR1 SQVTM and CDR2 ANQGSEA. V lost 7 bases to trimming and J lost 3 bases, with 16 bases between them. CDR3 length equals 13 residues. In DNA, the CDR3 is TGCAGCGCAGAGGGGGGGTCCGGCTACGAGCAGTACTTC. Translating gives CSAEGGSGYEQYF.

This chain links TRBV24-1 with TRBJ2-7; 7 bases agree with TRBD2. J gave up 0 bases and V 5 bases, and 6 bases lay outside the gene matches. The CDR3 totals 15 residues. Germline loops: CDR1 KGHDR, CDR2 SFDVKD. The CDR3 DNA follows: TGTGCCACCAGTGTGGAGCGGGGCAACTCCTACGAGCAGTACTTC. Amino acid sequence: CATSVERGNSYEQYF.

V is TRBV24-1 and J is TRBJ1-1; D remains unclear. CDR3 length: 12 residues. CDR1 and CDR2 (germline): KGHDR, SFDVKD. Trimming took off 8 bases at V and 8 bases at J, with 14 bases between the two ends. In nucleotides, the CDR3 is TGTGCCACCATATCAGACGGAGGCGAAGCTTTCTTT. It specifies CATISDGGEAFF.

J is TRBJ2-3 and V is TRBV6-5; D is possibly TRBD1 (6 bases). Germline CDR1 and CDR2: MNHEY and SVGAGI. The V end lost 6 bases, the J end lost 5 bases, and 12 bases lay between the germline ends. CDR3 size: 13 residues. The CDR3 reads CASSHTGKDTQYF. The DNA for the CDR3 is TGTGCCAGCAGCCACACAGGGAAAGATACGCAGTATTTT.

Worth noting for this clonotype: Possible read error: a much larger clone is one base away. The chain links TRBV7-2 to TRBJ1-2; D is unresolved. CDR1 is SGHTA and CDR2 is FQGNSA in the germline V gene. This CDR3 spans 13 amino acids. V was clipped by 1 base and J by 10 bases, with 13 bases between them. The chain's CDR3 is CASSLVLEDDYTF. The CDR3 coding sequence is TGTGCCAGCAGCTTAGTTTTAGAGGATGACTACACCTTC.

The chain has TRBV5-6 and TRBJ2-3; D tentatively reads TRBD1 or TRBD2 (5 bases each). Trimming took off 9 bases at V and 3 bases at J, with 17 bases between the two ends. Germline loops: CDR1 SGHDT, CDR2 YYEEEE. The CDR3 consists of 14 residues. CDR3 loop: CATNGANPTDTQYF. The CDR3, as DNA: TGTGCCACTAACGGGGCCAACCCAACAGATACGCAGTATTTT.

The chain is built from TRBV12-3 or TRBV12-4 and TRBJ2-1, with 9 positions matching TRBD2. This CDR3 spans 18 amino acids. The ends lost 6 bases at V and 0 bases at J; junction bases unmatched: 12. CDR3 region: CASRGQTSGPSSYNEQFF. Here the CDR3 DNA reads TGTGCCAGCAGGGGGCAGACTAGCGGACCGAGCTCCTACAATGAGCAGTTCTTC.

This clonotype was seen a few times. The genes are TRBV7-8 and TRBJ2-7; D is undetermined. Germline V gene sequence: CDR1 SGHVS, CDR2 FQNEAQ. Trimming removed 4 bases at V and 4 bases at J, with 8 bases between. The CDR3 totals 12 residues. CDR3 sequence: CASSSQIYEQYV. DNA of the CDR3: TGTGCCAGCAGCTCACAGATATACGAGCAGTACGTC.

The chain combines TRBV6-2 or TRBV6-3 with TRBJ2-1; 7 positions match TRBD1. Germline trimming cut 2 bases from V and 8 bases from J; bases unmatched to any gene: 6. Germline V gene data show CDR1 as MNHEY and CDR2 as SVGEGT. CDR3 size: 14 residues. The CDR3 protein is CASSYTLRGHEQFF. The CDR3 DNA is TGTGCCAGCAGTTACACTCTTAGGGGGCATGAGCAGTTCTTC.

This clonotype was seen more than once but under ten times. The rearrangement uses TRBV24-1 and TRBJ1-5, with D maybe TRBD1 (5 bases). In germline, CDR1 is KGHDR, CDR2 SFDVKD. This CDR3 comprises 13 residues. With 6 bases removed from V and 5 bases from J, the gap between germline ends came to 10 bases. Written as DNA, the CDR3 is TGTGCCACCAGTCCAGGGTCCTATCAGCCCCAGCATTTT. Protein sequence: CATSPGSYQPQHF.